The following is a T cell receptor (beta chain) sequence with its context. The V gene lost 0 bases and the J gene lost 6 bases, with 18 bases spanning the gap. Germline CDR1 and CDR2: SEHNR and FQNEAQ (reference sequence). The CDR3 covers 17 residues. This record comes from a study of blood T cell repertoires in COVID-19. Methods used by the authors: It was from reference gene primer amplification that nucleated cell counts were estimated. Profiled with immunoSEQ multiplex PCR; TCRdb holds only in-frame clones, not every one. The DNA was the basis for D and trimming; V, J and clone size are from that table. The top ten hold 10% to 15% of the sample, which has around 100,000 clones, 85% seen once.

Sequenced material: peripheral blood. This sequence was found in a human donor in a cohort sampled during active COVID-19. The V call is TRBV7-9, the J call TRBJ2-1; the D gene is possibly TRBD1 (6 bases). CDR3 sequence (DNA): TGTGCCAGCAGCTTAGCGCTGGGGACATCACCCCTCAATGAGCAGTTCTTC. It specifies CASSLALGTSPLNEQFF. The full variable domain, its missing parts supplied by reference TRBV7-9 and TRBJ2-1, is DTGVSQNPRHKITKRGQNVTFRCDPISEHNRLYWYRQTLGQGPEFLTYFQNEAQLEKSRLLSDRFSAERPKGSFSTLEIQRTEQGDSAMYLCASSLALGTSPLNEQFFGPGTRLTVL.